The 2 T cell receptor beta chains listed next were all sequenced from one sample in a study of T-cell memory formation after mild COVID-19. Each CDR3 protein gets one entry after TCRdb re-called the 5' RACE reads with MiXCR. The sample shows 300,000 to 350,000 distinct CDR3 sequences, over 10% of them seen only once. What was sequenced was PBMCs or a T cell subset sorted from them (not recorded which). Receptor source: a man aged 18 to 30 who had mild COVID-19 (a few samples of this study predate the infection). Cell type and time point are not known.

This clonotype came up many times. This rearrangement joins TRBV5-1 to TRBJ2-3; D unclear. This CDR3 region has 12 residues. V was clipped by 0 bases and J by 4 bases, with 3 bases between them. Germline CDR1 reads SGHRS; CDR2 reads YFSETQ. CDR3 amino acids: CASSLDPDTQYF. The CDR3 DNA sequence: TGCGCCAGCAGCTTGGACCCAGATACGCAGTATTTT. Full variable domain (remainder filled in from reference TRBV5-1 and TRBJ2-3): KAGVTQTPRYLIKTRGQQVTLSCSPISGHRSVSWYQQTPGQGLQFLFEYFSETQRNKGNFPGRFSGRQFSNSRSEMNVSTLELGDSALYLCASSLDPDTQYFGPGTRLTVL.

The gene calls are TRBV20-1 and TRBJ1-3; D gene ambiguous. Looked up from germline, CDR1 is DFQATT and CDR2 is SNEGSKA (reference sequence). V dropped 3 bases and J dropped 0 bases, with 9 bases sitting between them. This CDR3 region has 14 residues. The CDR3 DNA follows: TGCAGTGCTAGGGTTGGAGACTCTGGAAACACCATATATTTT. The encoded protein is CSARVGDSGNTIYF.